This T cell receptor beta chain was found in a study of blood T cell repertoires in COVID-19 (dated by TCRdb to about 2020). About the study as a whole: The collaborator samples originated in the United States, Italy and Spain and spanned the acute and convalescent phases of COVID-19. The material from the prospective study consisted of cDNA or gDNA derived from T cells, B-cell-depleted T cells, or PBMCs. Deeply sampled blood TCRbeta repertoires from subjects exposed to, actively infected with, or recovered from COVID-19 were included in the dataset. The repertoires were released in a freely available public database intended as a resource for research on the immune response to SARS-CoV-2. Samples were obtained from the ongoing ImmuneRACE study (first 160 participants) and from over 1,000 subjects provided by 6 global collaborators. A de-identified subject ID, COVID-19 status, age in years and sex were almost always included in the sample metadata. HLA class I and class II types, where available, came from metadata supplied by the sample provider rather than from assay-based typing.

The germline V gene (reference sequence) provides CDR1 GTSNPN and CDR2 SVGIG. V is cut back by 2 bases and J by 6 bases, with 11 bases in the junction unmatched. The cysteine opens and the phenylalanine closes a CDR3 of 16 amino acids. Of the read, only the CDR3 DNA is kept; its 48 bases are in frame from base 1. Overall study results and their limits: How much clinical and demographic metadata was included differed by source and by participant, and the metadata was provided uncurated.

Collaborating institutions collected whole blood in K2EDTA tubes following their own protocols. Collaborator samples were shipped for TCRbeta analysis as frozen whole blood, isolated PBMCs, or DNA extracted from either sample type. On this clone: Its cognate antigen has yet to be identified. Qualities for individual bases were not recorded, and no much larger clone is one base off.

TCRbeta CDR3 regions were amplified from genomic DNA using the immunoSEQ Assay, a bias-controlled multiplex PCR. Concerning the study's data processing: The number of nucleated cells in each sample was estimated from the amplification of reference gene primers within the assay. To quantify the absolute abundance of each unique TCRbeta CDR3 rearrangement, sequence reads were collapsed and filtered. For each sample, productive Simpson clonality was calculated as the square root of Simpson's diversity index over productive rearrangements. In TCRdb, the immuneACCESS table is reduced to in-frame sequences with V and J assigned. These tables do not hold every clone; where another copy was compared, an unresolved V gene accounts for under half, and the others remain unexplained. The V and J calls and clone size were taken over from that table, and D and trimming were inferred from the DNA. The table for this sample lists under 250,000 clones; 65% to 90% of them were counted only once. The ten largest clones represent about 12% of the sample.

The receptor was isolated from a human donor in a cohort sampled during active COVID-19. The sequencing sample was made of peripheral blood. The V and J segments used are TRBV30 and TRBJ2-1; 9 of the junction bases match TRBD1. In nucleotides, the sequence is TGTGCCTGGAGTTGGCTAGGGACAGGGAAGACCAATGAGCAGTTCTTC. It encodes CAWSWLGTGKTNEQFF. Full variable domain (CDR3 extended with the reference TRBV30 and TRBJ2-1 proteins): SQTIHQWPATLVQPVGSPLSLECTVEGTSNPNLYWYRQAAGRGLQLLFYSVGIGQISSEVPQNLSASRPQDRQFILSSKKLLLSDSGFYLCAWSWLGTGKTNEQFFGPGTRLTVL.